These 3 T cell receptor beta chains originate from one sample sequenced in a study of shared clonotypes between healthy human individuals (dated by TCRdb to the early 2020s). Library preparation used the immunoSEQ multiplex PCR assay. TCRdb provides this immuneACCESS table in a form limited to in-frame rearrangements. Some clones are lacking; in checked studies, under half of them reflect an unresolved V gene, and why the rest are absent is not known. The sample records over 100,000 clones, under 70% of which are singletons. Roughly a quarter of the sample is taken by the ten largest. Input material: memory CD8+ T cells sorted from blood. According to the study, the label for this sample's cell subset or site signals: CD45RO+ cells pooled with CCR7-negative TemRA cells. Every receptor here comes from a woman aged 25 to 39 in good health.

The rearrangement uses TRBV6-1 and TRBJ1-5; a weak D match, TRBD1 (5 bases). Trimming pared 8 bases from V and 5 bases from J, leaving 16 bases between. Germline CDR1 reads MNHNS; CDR2 reads SASEGT. The CDR3 has 14 amino acids. CDR3 nucleotide sequence: TGTGCCAGCGGTCTGTGGGGCCCTGATCAGCCCCAGCATTTT. Translating gives CASGLWGPDQPQHF.

The chain combines TRBV6-1 with TRBJ2-7; 8 bases are a match to TRBD1. The CDR3 length is 14 residues. V lost 6 bases and J lost 1; bases outside the gene matches: 5. CDR1 and CDR2 from the germline V gene are MNHNS and SASEGT. CDR3 residues: CASRPGQESYEQYF. The CDR3 nucleotides read TGTGCCAGCAGACCGGGACAGGAATCCTACGAGCAGTACTTC.

The chain joins TRBV2 to TRBJ2-3, with 8 bases fitting TRBD2. The length of the CDR3 is 15 residues. Losses at the gene ends were 6 bases for V and 3 bases for J; bases not matched to a gene: 8. The V gene's germline CDR1 is SNHLY and CDR2 FYNNEI. Here the CDR3 DNA reads TGTGCCAGCAGCCTACTAGCGGCCAGGACAGATACGCAGTATTTT. This gives the protein CASSLLAARTDTQYF. Complete variable domain (other parts from reference TRBV2 and TRBJ2-3): EPEVTQTPSHQVTQMGQEVILRCVPISNHLYFYWYRQILGQKVEFLVSFYNNEISEKSEIFDDQFSVERPDGSNFTLKIRSTKLEDSAMYFCASSLLAARTDTQYFGPGTRLTVL.